The 19 T cell receptor beta chains presented below share a single source sample, sequenced in a study of T cells in Graves' hyperthyroidism and ophthalmopathy (dated by TCRdb to the late 2010s). The library was made by multiplex PCR. The sequencer listed for this sample is Illumina HiSeq 2000. The TCR beta CDR3 regions were amplified from RNA transcripts. The TCR CDR3 was subjected to a first round of RT-PCR using the HTBI primer set and the Qiagen OneStep RT-PCR kit. TCRdb handled the public reads itself, with Q25 trimming in fastp and clone calling in MiXCR, and kept productive beta chains. Under each unique CDR3 protein, matching rows form one entry showing the most common genes and DNA. Across this sample there are about 610,000 distinct CDR3 sequences, with around 15% seen only once. Of the sample, 4% to 5.5% falls within the top ten clones. The source material was blood. Every receptor here comes from a woman aged 40-49 years with Graves' ophthalmopathy.

This clonotype was seen only a few times. The V gene is TRBV2, the J gene TRBJ1-5, with TRBD1 as a possible D gene (5 bases). The CDR3 has 11 amino acids. Trimming shortened V by 7 bases and J by 9 bases, and 10 bases separated the two germline ends. Germline CDR1 SNHLY, CDR2 FYNNEI. In DNA, the CDR3 is TGTGCCAGCACCACAGGTGGGCCCCAGCATTTT. Translating gives CASTTGGPQHF.

This clonotype appeared a few times. The chain is built from TRBV4-1 and TRBJ2-7; D is uncertain. CDR1 and CDR2 from the germline V gene are MGHRA and YSYEKL. With 5 bases removed from V and 5 bases from J, the gap between germline ends came to 13 bases. This CDR3 has 13 amino acids. The CDR3 is CASSLGTHNEQYF. The CDR3 DNA sequence: TGCGCCAGCAGCTTAGGTACCCACAACGAGCAGTACTTC.

This clonotype showed up many times. The V call is TRBV27, the J call TRBJ2-5; 9 positions agree with TRBD1. The CDR3 loop spans 16 amino acids. The V gene's germline CDR1 is MNHEY and CDR2 SMNVEV (reference sequence). With 5 bases clipped from V and 5 bases from J, the junction kept 12 bases outside the gene matches. CDR3 bases: TGTGCCAGCAGTCCGCACCCAGGGACAGGGATCGAGACCCAGTACTTC. Encoded protein: CASSPHPGTGIETQYF.

This clonotype was found many times. This sequence joins TRBV6-5 and TRBJ2-1, with D tentatively TRBD1 or TRBD2 (5 bases each). The CDR3 contains 13 residues. Trimming took 6 bases from V and 9 from J, leaving 15 bases between them. Germline lookup yields CDR1 MNHEY and CDR2 SVGAGI. The CDR3 region is CASSLRGGAEQFF. The CDR3 region has the DNA TGTGCCAGCAGCCTACGGGGTGGGGCTGAGCAGTTCTTC.

This clonotype was detected ten times or more. The CDR3 DNA follows: TGCAGTGCTAGGGGGTCCGGCGGGAACGACATTCAGTACTTC. Its translation: CSARGSGGNDIQYF. The chain uses TRBV20-1 and TRBJ2-4, with TRBD2 as a possible D gene (6 bases). This CDR3 has 14 residues. Between the trimmed V and J ends, which lost 3 bases and 8 bases, there was a span of 17 bases. Germline V gene sequence: CDR1 DFQATT, CDR2 SNEGSKA (reference sequence).

By share of the sample, this clonotype is medium-sized. The chain combines TRBV6-2 or TRBV6-3 with TRBJ2-7, with 7 bases aligning to TRBD1. V shed 0 bases, J shed 0 bases, and the junction held 8 bases outside the gene matches. Germline CDR1 and CDR2: MNHEY and SVGEGT. The CDR3 extends over 17 amino acids. The CDR3 nucleotides are TGTGCCAGCAGTTACTCAGCTACAGGGGTAAGCTCCTACGAGCAGTACTTC. Translated: CASSYSATGVSSYEQYF.

This clonotype came up many times. The genes are TRBV5-1 and TRBJ2-1; D is unclear. The CDR3 sequence is 13 residues long. The germline V and J ends were trimmed by 0 bases and 6 bases, with 7 bases remaining between them. From germline, CDR1 is SGHRS and CDR2 YFSETQ. Here the CDR3 reads CASSLDTVNEQFF. CDR3 nucleotide sequence: TGCGCCAGCAGCTTGGACACGGTCAATGAGCAGTTCTTC.

This clonotype was counted many times. The chain couples TRBV2 to TRBJ2-7; D perhaps matches TRBD2 (6 bases). The length of the CDR3 is 14 residues. Germline-derived CDR1 and CDR2 are SNHLY and FYNNEI. The V end lost 2 bases, the J end lost 5 bases, and 13 bases lay between the germline ends. The CDR3 region is CASSEHQGGNEQYF. The CDR3 bases are TGTGCCAGCAGTGAACACCAGGGAGGAAACGAGCAGTACTTC. The variable domain in full, completed from reference TRBV2 and TRBJ2-7, reads EPEVTQTPSHQVTQMGQEVILRCVPISNHLYFYWYRQILGQKVEFLVSFYNNEISEKSEIFDDQFSVERPDGSNFTLKIRSTKLEDSAMYFCASSEHQGGNEQYFGPGTRLTVT.

V is TRBV7-2 and J is TRBJ2-1; D not resolved. Germline-derived CDR1 and CDR2 are SGHTA and FQGNSA. The ends were cut back, 0 bases at V and 2 bases at J, with 11 bases in the middle. The CDR3 covers 16 residues. CDR3 sequence: CASSLAWVSAYNEQFF. The CDR3 nucleotides are TGTGCCAGCAGCTTAGCGTGGGTCAGTGCCTACAATGAGCAGTTCTTC.

This clonotype was picked up many times. The gene calls are TRBV28 and TRBJ2-4; TRBD2 agrees at 9 bases. This CDR3 comprises 15 residues. Losses at the gene ends were 1 base for V and 8 bases for J; bases not matched to a gene: 6. Germline-derived CDR1 and CDR2 are MDHEN and SYDVKM. In nucleotides, the CDR3 is TGTGCCAGCAGTTTATTAGCGGGAGTTCTCGACATTCAGTACTTC. Its translation is CASSLLAGVLDIQYF.

The sample holds a few counts of this clonotype. A much more abundant neighbour one base away suggests this may be a read error. J is TRBJ1-1 and V is TRBV7-2; D unresolved. Germline V lookup: CDR1 SGHTA, CDR2 FQGNSA. The CDR3 length is 15 residues. The CDR3 loop reads CASSLLSQMNTEALF. The DNA for the CDR3 is TGTGCCAGCAGCTTATTGTCCCAAATGAACACTGAAGCTCTCTTT.

This clonotype was counted only a few times. V is TRBV5-1 and J is TRBJ2-1; 7 bases are a match to TRBD1. The CDR3 extends over 14 amino acids. V shed 2 bases, J shed 6 bases, and the junction held 5 bases outside the gene matches. Germline CDR1 is SGHRS and CDR2 is YFSETQ. Here the CDR3 reads CASSFGQATNEQFF. The CDR3 DNA reads as TGCGCCAGCAGCTTCGGACAGGCGACCAATGAGCAGTTCTTC.

Ten or more counts support this clonotype. The chain has TRBV20-1 and TRBJ1-5; TRBD1 might be the D (6 bases). Germline lookup yields CDR1 DFQATT and CDR2 SNEGSKA (reference sequence). The CDR3 is made up of 14 amino acids. The V and J ends lost 3 bases and 2 bases respectively, with 11 bases between them. The CDR3 sequence: CSARQGSGNQPQHF. The DNA of the CDR3 is TGCAGTGCTAGGCAGGGGTCTGGCAATCAGCCCCAGCATTTT.

Many counts were recorded for this clonotype. This rearrangement joins TRBV11-3 to TRBJ2-2, with D possibly matching TRBD1 (5 bases). The CDR3 sequence is 13 residues long. The V gene's germline CDR1 is SGHNT and CDR2 YENEEA. V lost 6 bases and J 5 bases, leaving 10 bases between the germline ends. CDR3: CASRASGTGELFF. The DNA of the CDR3 is TGTGCCAGCAGGGCATCAGGGACCGGGGAGCTGTTTTTT.

The V gene is TRBV7-9, the J gene TRBJ2-2, with TRBD2 identical over 12 bases. The germline CDR1 and CDR2 sequences are SEHNR and FQNEAQ (reference sequence). This CDR3 region has 15 residues. Trimming at V came to 4 bases and at J to 7 bases, leaving 4 bases not matched to a gene. Here the CDR3 reads CASSYPLAGGGELFF. For the CDR3, the DNA is TGTGCCAGCAGCTACCCACTAGCGGGAGGCGGGGAGCTGTTTTTT.

This clonotype was recorded once. The rearrangement uses TRBV15 and TRBJ1-2; 12 bases are a match to TRBD1. The germline V gene encodes CDR1 LNHNV and CDR2 YYDKDF (reference sequence). The CDR3 contains 13 residues. The trim removed 3 bases at V and 12 bases at J, leaving 5 bases unmatched. The CDR3: CATSSPGQGANTF. CDR3 in DNA: TGTGCCACCAGCAGCCCGGGACAGGGGGCGAACACCTTC.

The V and J genes are TRBV7-8 and TRBJ2-3; tentatively, D is TRBD1 (6 bases). There are 13 residues in the CDR3. CDR1 and CDR2 (germline): SGHVS, FQNEAQ. V was clipped by 4 bases and J by 5 bases, with 10 bases between them. CDR3 DNA sequence: TGTGCCAGCAGCTCCATCAGGGGAGATACGCAGTATTTT. Protein sequence: CASSSIRGDTQYF.

This clonotype was detected many times. The chain carries TRBV5-1 and TRBJ1-2; a possible D gene is TRBD1 (6 bases). CDR1 is SGHRS and CDR2 is YFSETQ in the germline V gene. V was clipped by 5 bases and J by 3 bases, with 14 bases between them. This CDR3 has 14 residues. This chain's CDR3 is CASSSEQGDYGYTF. The CDR3 DNA reads TGCGCCAGCAGTTCCGAACAGGGTGACTATGGCTACACCTTC.

A few counts support this clonotype. The chain couples TRBV5-6 to TRBJ2-7; D not resolved. Germline loops: CDR1 SGHDT, CDR2 YYEEEE. This CDR3 region has 14 residues. The ends were cut back, 1 base at V and 4 bases at J, with 12 bases in the middle. CDR3: CASSLLGSLYEQYF. The DNA of the CDR3 is TGTGCCAGCAGCTTGTTGGGCAGCCTATACGAGCAGTACTTC.